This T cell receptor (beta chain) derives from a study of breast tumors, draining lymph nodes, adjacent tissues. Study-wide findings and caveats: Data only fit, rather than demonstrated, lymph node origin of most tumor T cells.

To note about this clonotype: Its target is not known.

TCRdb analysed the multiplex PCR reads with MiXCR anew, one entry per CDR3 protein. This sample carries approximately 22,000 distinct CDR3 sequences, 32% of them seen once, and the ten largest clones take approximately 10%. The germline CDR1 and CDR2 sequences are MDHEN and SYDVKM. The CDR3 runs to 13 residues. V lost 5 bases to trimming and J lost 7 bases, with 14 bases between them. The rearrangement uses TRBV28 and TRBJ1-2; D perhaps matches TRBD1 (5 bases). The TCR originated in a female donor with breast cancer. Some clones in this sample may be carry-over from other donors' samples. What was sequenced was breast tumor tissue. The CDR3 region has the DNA TGTGCCAGCAGTGCGGGACCCTGGGGTGGCTACACCTTC. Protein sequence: CASSAGPWGGYTF.